This T cell receptor beta chain was sequenced during a study of post-analysis software for immune sequencing data (dated by TCRdb to between 2014 and 2017). Regarding the research as a whole: The recorded disease courses included relapsing-remitting, secondary progressive and progressive-relapsing multiple sclerosis, and some patients had no subtype annotation. Patient repertoires were compared against over ten previously published healthy control repertoires from donors aged roughly 6 to 28 years. A subset of samples was prepared in parallel using single-end sample barcoding, then pooled and co-amplified after Illumina adapter ligation. General conclusions and limits of the study: Strong co-clustering of samples prepared in the same batch was shown by direct clustering with F measure, prompting a batch-effect correction. The control group was slightly older than the multiple sclerosis patient group. Patients showed significantly higher frequencies than controls for about five TRBV segments, among them TRBV5-6, TRBV5-1 and TRBV20-1. Multiple sclerosis patients had significantly lower normalized Chao1 diversity than controls, a result that suggests substantial peripheral T-cell clonal expansion.

Library prep was done by PCR. This sample was sequenced with an Illumina HiSeq 2500. To reduce PCR and sequencing biases, unique molecular identifiers were built into the TCR beta cDNA libraries. Some 500,000 cDNA molecules were obtained per 1 to 10 million input T cells, so each molecule approximated one T cell. The same protocol used for the earlier healthy control dataset was applied to prepare and sequence the patient libraries. Within a given batch, samples were prepared together, multiplexed and sequenced on the same HiSeq lane. The authors' analysis ran thus. MIGEC was used to process the raw barcoded reads, and molecular identifier groups with only a single read were discarded before consensus assembly and CDR3 extraction. Clonotype tables were post-analysed with VDJtools, normalizing diversity by down-sampling all datasets to the smallest sample size. To correct batch-related cross-sample contamination, repertoire overlap clustering matched CDR3 amino acid sequences but not nucleotide sequences. In TCRdb, the public reads were trimmed at Q25 with fastp and aligned with MiXCR, with productive beta chains retained. All rows with the same CDR3 protein become a single entry with the most common DNA and genes. TCRdb assigned the V and J calls; the authors' analysis was not used. Within this sample are roughly 870,000 distinct CDR3 sequences, with roughly 58% of them counted one time only. Around 4.5% of the sample rests with the top ten.

TCR beta repertoires were profiled from peripheral blood of approximately 13 young patients with multiple sclerosis to demonstrate the VDJtools post-analysis software. The multiple sclerosis patients were children and adolescents ranging in age from about 6 to 16 years. With respect to this clonotype: Which antigen it targets is not known. No much larger clonotype is one base removed from it; base qualities were not supplied.

V trim: 4 bases; J trim: 4 bases; unmatched bases: 2. The germline V gene (reference sequence) yields LNHNV for CDR1 and YYDKDF for CDR2. There are 14 amino acids in the CDR3, from cysteine to phenylalanine inclusive. Of the read, only the CDR3 DNA is kept; its 42 bases are in frame from base 1. This TCR came from a girl between 5 and 17 years old with multiple sclerosis. Sequencing was done on a sample of blood. The sequence joins TRBV15 to TRBJ2-3, with 10 junctional bases fitting TRBD1. CDR3 protein: CATSKTGGSDTQYF. The sequenced DNA: TGTGCCACCAGCAAGACAGGGGGCTCAGATACGCAGTATTTT.